The 19 T cell receptor beta chains listed next were all sequenced from one sample in a study of siplizumab effects on memory and regulatory T cells. Repertoires were generated with immunoSEQ multiplex PCR, while TCRdb's copy carries only in-frame clones and drops some. This sample carries tens of thousands of clones, roughly 93% of them seen once, and the ten largest clones take about 6.7%. Input material: CD8+ T cells sorted from blood. These receptors were taken from a human donor in good health.

The chain carries TRBV6-5 and TRBJ1-1; weak D call: TRBD1 (6 bases). V was shortened by 5 bases and J by 0 bases, with 10 bases between the two germline ends. Germline V gene data show CDR1 as MNHEY and CDR2 as SVGAGI. This CDR3 is 14 amino acids long. The CDR3 loop reads CASSIQGLNTEAFF. CDR3 DNA sequence: TGTGCCAGCAGTATACAGGGCCTGAACACTGAAGCTTTCTTT.

The chain carries TRBV5-1 and TRBJ2-3, with D perhaps TRBD2 (6 bases). Trimming shortened V by 0 bases and J by 2 bases, and 16 bases separated the two germline ends. The CDR3 runs to 17 residues. Germline CDR1 and CDR2: SGHRS and YFSETQ. The CDR3 DNA reads TGCGCCAGCAGCTTGGTTGTGGGACTCCAATCCACAGATACGCAGTATTTT. It yields the protein CASSLVVGLQSTDTQYF.

The chain combines TRBV27 with TRBJ2-1; weak D call: TRBD2 (5 bases). CDR3 size: 13 residues. V was clipped by 5 bases and J by 7 bases, with 12 bases between them. Germline loops: CDR1 MNHEY, CDR2 SMNVEV (reference sequence). Here the CDR3 DNA reads TGTGCCAGCAGTCATACTAGTGCTAATGAGCAGTTCTTC. Its translation: CASSHTSANEQFF.

The chain joins TRBV5-5 to TRBJ2-1, with TRBD2 matching 8 bases. The CDR3 has 16 residues. Germline CDR1 reads SGHKS; CDR2 reads YYEKEE (reference sequence). Trimming took 4 bases from V and 4 from J; bases not matched to a gene: 10. CDR3 coding DNA: TGTGCCAGCAGCAAAACGGTACTAGCGGAATACAATGAGCAGTTCTTC. It specifies CASSKTVLAEYNEQFF.

The chain has TRBV9 and TRBJ1-5, with 8 bases fitting TRBD1. The germline V gene encodes CDR1 SGDLS and CDR2 YYNGEE. V was clipped by 3 bases and J by 1 base; unmatched bases: 3. The CDR3 is 15 amino acids. The chain's CDR3 is CASSETGVSNQPQHF. CDR3 coding DNA: TGTGCCAGCAGCGAGACAGGGGTCAGCAATCAGCCCCAGCATTTT.

This rearrangement joins TRBV6-5 to TRBJ1-2, with unresolved D. CDR1 and CDR2 from the germline V gene are MNHEY and SVGAGI. Trimming took 7 bases from V and 0 from J, leaving 12 bases between them. The CDR3 runs to 14 residues. The CDR3 region is CASKPRGSNYGYTF. The DNA of the CDR3 is TGTGCCAGCAAACCCCGGGGTTCTAACTATGGCTACACCTTC.

The DNA for the CDR3 is TGTGCCAGCAGTCCCCGGGACAGCCTCTCTGGGGCCAACGTCCTGACTTTC. Translation: CASSPRDSLSGANVLTF. The chain couples TRBV27 to TRBJ2-6, with 7 bases lining up with TRBD1. Germline V gene lookup returns CDR1 MNHEY and CDR2 SMNVEV (reference sequence). This CDR3 is built from 17 residues. Unmatched junction bases numbered 7, after V lost 5 bases and J lost 0 bases.

The rearrangement uses TRBV7-6 and TRBJ1-4, with 8 bases matching TRBD1. V gave up 5 bases and J gave up 4 bases; unmatched junction bases: 9. The V gene's germline CDR1 is SGHVS and CDR2 FNYEAQ. CDR3 length: 16 residues. Written as DNA, the CDR3 is TGTGCCAGCAGCCTGGCCGCAGGGGGCGGTAATGAAAAACTGTTTTTT. This sequence encodes CASSLAAGGGNEKLFF.

The genes are TRBV9 and TRBJ2-1; 9 bases are a match to TRBD1. The germline gives CDR1 SGDLS, CDR2 YYNGEE. V lost 2 bases and J lost 0; bases outside the gene matches: 0. The CDR3 sequence is 15 residues long. The CDR3 region is CASSVTGGSYNEQFF. DNA for the CDR3: TGTGCCAGCAGCGTGACAGGGGGCTCCTACAATGAGCAGTTCTTC.

This chain joins TRBV5-6 and TRBJ2-1; 8 positions agree with TRBD2. Germline trimming cut 0 bases from V and 7 bases from J; bases unmatched to any gene: 9. Germline V gene sequence: CDR1 SGHDT, CDR2 YYEEEE. This CDR3 contains 16 residues. DNA of the CDR3: TGTGCCAGCAGCTTGGATGGGACTAGTAGCCTTAATGAGCAGTTCTTC. Translated: CASSLDGTSSLNEQFF.

This clone was counted a single time. The CDR3 spells CSVEGSRTSGYNEQFF. The CDR3 DNA reads as TGCAGCGTTGAAGGTAGTAGGACTAGCGGATACAATGAGCAGTTCTTC. The chain uses TRBV29-1 and TRBJ2-1, with TRBD2 matching 10 bases. Trimming removed 1 base from V and 4 bases from J; junction bases left unmatched: 7. Germline V gene data show CDR1 as SQVTM and CDR2 as ANQGSEA. The CDR3 runs to 16 residues.

Points on this clone: At one of its ends the junction is not consistent with the germline gene, which may arise from a read error. V and J are TRBV19 and TRBJ1-6; tentatively, D is TRBD1 (5 bases). Germline CDR1 reads LNHDA; CDR2 reads SQIVND (reference sequence). The CDR3 covers 13 residues. In nucleotides, the CDR3 is TGTGCCAGTCGTATGTACGGGACGGAGGCCCTCCACTTT. As protein: CASRMYGTEALHF.

J is TRBJ2-6 and V is TRBV7-6; 8 bases are a match to TRBD1. Trimming cost V 4 bases and J 1 base; bases outside gene matches: 3. Germline assignment: CDR1 SGHVS and CDR2 FNYEAQ. CDR3 length equals 16 residues. The CDR3: CASSSGQGSGANVLTF. The CDR3 nucleotides read TGTGCCAGCAGCTCCGGACAGGGATCTGGGGCCAACGTCCTGACTTTC.

V gene TRBV6-5 combines with J gene TRBJ1-4; D unresolved. The CDR3 is 10 amino acids. CDR1 MNHEY and CDR2 SVGAGI come from the germline V gene. V gave up 8 bases and J gave up 8 bases, with 6 bases separating them. This chain's CDR3 is CASGNEKLFF. Written as DNA, the CDR3 is TGTGCCAGCGGGAACGAAAAACTGTTTTTT.

The genes are TRBV6-1 and TRBJ2-1; no firm D call. Trimming removed 9 bases from V and 4 bases from J, with 10 bases in between. CDR3 length equals 12 residues. CDR1 MNHNS and CDR2 SASEGT come from the germline V gene. The CDR3 DNA is TGTGCCAGTGGGCTAGTGTACAATGAGCAGTTCTTC. Translating gives CASGLVYNEQFF.

V and J are TRBV4-1 and TRBJ1-2, with 10 bases lining up with TRBD1. Losses at the gene ends were 8 bases for V and 8 bases for J; bases not matched to a gene: 5. The germline gives CDR1 MGHRA, CDR2 YSYEKL. The CDR3 covers 12 residues. CDR3 loop: CASAGQGGGYTF. The CDR3 bases are TGCGCCAGCGCAGGACAGGGGGGAGGCTACACCTTC.

The gene calls are TRBV11-3 and TRBJ2-1, with TRBD2 identical over 7 bases. The germline CDR1 and CDR2 sequences are SGHNT and YENEEA. Trimming cost V 4 bases and J 4 bases; bases outside gene matches: 7. The CDR3 length is 15 residues. The CDR3 here is CASSSSAGPYNEQFF. The CDR3 DNA reads TGTGCCAGCAGCTCCTCAGCGGGGCCTTACAATGAGCAGTTCTTC.

V usage is TRBV15 and J usage is TRBJ2-2; maybe TRBD2 (5 bases). The V gene's germline CDR1 is LNHNV and CDR2 YYDKDF (reference sequence). V dropped 5 bases and J dropped 0 bases, with 10 bases sitting between them. The CDR3 sequence is 15 residues long. CDR3 bases: TGTGCCACCAGCCCCCTGCGGGCGAACACCGGGGAGCTGTTTTTT. This encodes CATSPLRANTGELFF.

The chain recombines TRBV30 with TRBJ2-1; TRBD2 aligns across 12 bases. CDR1 GTSNPN and CDR2 SVGIG come from the germline V gene (reference sequence). V lost 0 bases to trimming and J lost 3 bases; unmatched junction nucleotides: 9. This CDR3 has 18 residues. For the CDR3, the DNA is TGTGCCTGGAGTGTGGGGCGACTAGCGGGAGACCACTACAATGAGCAGTTCTTC. As protein: CAWSVGRLAGDHYNEQFF.